The 4 T cell receptor beta chains below were found in one sample sequenced in a study of blood T cells in healthy people across ages. Then a second PCR, running about 6 to 12 cycles, was carried out with a sample-barcoded 5' primer and a J-beta primer mix. TCRdb reprocessed the 5' RACE reads with MiXCR, giving one entry per CDR3 protein. The table records approximately 760,000 distinct CDR3 sequences, roughly 25% of them present only once. The sample was also reused in another study, on T cells of mothers and their children.

The sample consisted of blood. These receptors were obtained from a boy between 5 and 17 years old in good health.

The rearrangement joins TRBV7-2 to TRBJ2-7, with TRBD2 as a possible D gene (6 bases). This CDR3 has 13 residues. V was pared by 4 bases and J by 7 bases, with 14 bases between. Germline assignment: CDR1 SGHTA and CDR2 FQGNSA. The CDR3 DNA reads as TGTGCCAGCAGCTCGACTAGTTTTCAAGAGCAGTACTTC. This gives the protein CASSSTSFQEQYF.

The CDR3: CASSQGLAIGDTQYF. The DNA for the CDR3 is TGTGCCAGCAGCCAGGGACTAGCGATCGGGGATACGCAGTATTTT. This rearrangement joins TRBV4-2 to TRBJ2-3; TRBD2 matches 10 bases. Per the germline V gene, CDR1 is LGHNA and CDR2 is YNFKEQ. J lost 6 bases, V lost 3 bases, and 6 bases had no gene match. The CDR3 contains 15 residues.

J is TRBJ2-5 and V is TRBV7-9; 7 positions match TRBD1. The J call is in doubt because the DNA end fits TRBJ2-1 better. In germline, CDR1 is SEHNR, CDR2 FQNEAQ (reference sequence). CDR3 length: 13 amino acids. The CDR3 DNA follows: TGTGCCAGCAGCCGGGGACAGAACAATGAGCAGTTCTTC. Its translation: CASSRGQNNEQFF.

V gene TRBV28 combines with J gene TRBJ2-3; D gene unclear. From germline, CDR1 is MDHEN and CDR2 SYDVKM. The CDR3 sequence is 14 residues long. Trimming took 6 bases from V and 1 from J, leaving 11 bases between them. CDR3 in amino acids: CASRMSLGTDTQYF. CDR3 bases: TGTGCCAGCAGGATGAGTCTTGGCACAGATACGCAGTATTTT.